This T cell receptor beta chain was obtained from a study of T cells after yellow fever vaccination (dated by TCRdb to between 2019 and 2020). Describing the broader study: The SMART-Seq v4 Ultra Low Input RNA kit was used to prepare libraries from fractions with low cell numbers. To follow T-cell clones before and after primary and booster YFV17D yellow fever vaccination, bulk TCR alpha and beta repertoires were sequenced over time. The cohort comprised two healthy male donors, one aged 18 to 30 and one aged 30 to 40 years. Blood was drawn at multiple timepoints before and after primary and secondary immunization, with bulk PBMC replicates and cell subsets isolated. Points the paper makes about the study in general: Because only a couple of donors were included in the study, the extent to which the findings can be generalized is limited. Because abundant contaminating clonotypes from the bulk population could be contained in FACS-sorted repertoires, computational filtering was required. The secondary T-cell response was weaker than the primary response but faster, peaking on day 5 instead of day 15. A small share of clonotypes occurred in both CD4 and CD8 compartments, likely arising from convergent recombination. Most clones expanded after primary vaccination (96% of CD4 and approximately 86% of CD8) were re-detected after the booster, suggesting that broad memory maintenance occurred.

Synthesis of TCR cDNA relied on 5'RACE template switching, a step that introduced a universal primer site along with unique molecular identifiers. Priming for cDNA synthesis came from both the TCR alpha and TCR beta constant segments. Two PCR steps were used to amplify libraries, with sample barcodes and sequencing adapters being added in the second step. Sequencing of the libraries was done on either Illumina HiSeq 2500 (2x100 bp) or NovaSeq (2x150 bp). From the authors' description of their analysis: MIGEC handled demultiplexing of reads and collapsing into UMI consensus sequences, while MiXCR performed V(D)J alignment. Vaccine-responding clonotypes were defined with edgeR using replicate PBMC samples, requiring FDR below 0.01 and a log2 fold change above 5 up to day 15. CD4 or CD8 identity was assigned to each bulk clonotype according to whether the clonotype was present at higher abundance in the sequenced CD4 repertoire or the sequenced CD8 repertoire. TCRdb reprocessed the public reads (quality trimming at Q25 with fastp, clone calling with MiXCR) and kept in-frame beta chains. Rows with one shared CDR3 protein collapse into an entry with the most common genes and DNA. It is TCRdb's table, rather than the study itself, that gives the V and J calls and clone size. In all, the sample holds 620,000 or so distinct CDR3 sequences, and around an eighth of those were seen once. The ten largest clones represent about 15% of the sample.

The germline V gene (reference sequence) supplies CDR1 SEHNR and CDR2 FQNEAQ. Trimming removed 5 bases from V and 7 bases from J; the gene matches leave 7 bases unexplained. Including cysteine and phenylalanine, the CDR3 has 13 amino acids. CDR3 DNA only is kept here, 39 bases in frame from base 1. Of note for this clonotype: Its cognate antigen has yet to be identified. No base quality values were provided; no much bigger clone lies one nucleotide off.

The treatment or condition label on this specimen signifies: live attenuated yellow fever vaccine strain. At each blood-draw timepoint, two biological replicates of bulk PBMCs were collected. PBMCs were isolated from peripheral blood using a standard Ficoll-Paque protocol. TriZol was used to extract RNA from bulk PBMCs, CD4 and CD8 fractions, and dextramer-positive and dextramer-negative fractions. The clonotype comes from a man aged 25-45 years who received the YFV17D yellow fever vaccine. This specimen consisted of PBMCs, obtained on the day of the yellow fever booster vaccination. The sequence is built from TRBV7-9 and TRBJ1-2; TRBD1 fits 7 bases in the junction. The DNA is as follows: TGTGCCAGCAGCCCCGCCAGGGGGTCTGGCTACACCTTC. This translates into CASSPARGSGYTF.